The 9 T cell receptor beta chains presented below share a single source sample, sequenced in a study of spatial heterogeneity in lung cancer. A single record per CDR3 protein comes from TCRdb applying MiXCR to the 5' RACE reads. Among 80,000 to 95,000 distinct CDR3 sequences, roughly 8.7% were seen once, and the ten largest hold about 7%. Regarding time point: sample taken at primary tumor resection. Sequencing covered unsorted whole RNA taken from tumor, nontumor lung or frozen PBMC. This material consisted of PBMCs, taken at surgery. These receptors were obtained from a male donor with early-stage non-small cell lung cancer.

In its sample, this clonotype was seen many times. This chain uses TRBV3-1 with TRBJ1-6; weak D call: TRBD1 (6 bases). Germline lookup yields CDR1 LGHDT and CDR2 YNNKEL (reference sequence). The V end lost 4 bases, the J end lost 2 bases, and 12 bases lay between the germline ends. This CDR3 contains 16 residues. In DNA, the CDR3 is TGTGCCAGCAGCCCAGCGGGGGCGGCCTATAATTCACCCCTCCACTTT. Protein product: CASSPAGAAYNSPLHF.

This clonotype has just a few counts. The chain's CDR3 is CASSLLRSGELFF. Here the CDR3 DNA reads TGTGCCAGCAGTCTACTCAGGTCCGGGGAGCTGTTTTTT. This sequence joins TRBV6-2 or TRBV6-3 and TRBJ2-2, with D uncertain. Germline CDR1 is MNHEY and CDR2 is SVGEGT. V was shortened by 5 bases and J by 6 bases, with 10 bases between the two germline ends. CDR3 length equals 13 residues.

In its sample, this clonotype was seen a few times. The chain has TRBV6-6 and TRBJ2-7; 10 bases are shared with TRBD1. The CDR3 spans 15 residues. Germline CDR1 reads MNHNY; CDR2 reads SVGAGI (reference sequence). Trimming cost V 7 bases and J 3 bases; bases outside gene matches: 9. The CDR3 DNA sequence: TGTGCCAGCACCTCGACAGGGGGCGCGTACTACGAGCAGTACTTC. Translating it yields CASTSTGGAYYEQYF.

This clonotype was detected ten times or more. The rearrangement links TRBV9 to TRBJ2-1, with TRBD1 matching 8 bases. This CDR3 comprises 15 residues. The germline V gene has CDR1 SGDLS and CDR2 YYNGEE. The J segment lost 3 bases and the V segment lost 4 bases, leaving 6 bases of the junction unmatched. CDR3 nucleotide sequence: TGTGCCAGCAGCTCCCGGACAGGGCACTACAATGAGCAGTTCTTC. Amino acid sequence: CASSSRTGHYNEQFF.

This clonotype was counted at least ten times. This chain connects TRBV6-6 to TRBJ2-2, with 7 positions matching TRBD1. CDR1 is MNHNY, CDR2 SVGAGI, per germline (reference sequence). J lost 7 bases, V lost 8 bases, and 10 bases had no gene match. CDR3 size: 14 residues. For the CDR3, the DNA is TGTGCCAGCGCCACGAGGGGGCTGGGCGGGGAGCTGTTTTTT. Translating it yields CASATRGLGGELFF.

This clonotype showed up many times. The CDR3: CASSLRAITDTQYF. The DNA for the CDR3 is TGTGCCAGCAGCCTACGAGCGATCACAGATACGCAGTATTTT. The rearrangement joins TRBV7-2 to TRBJ2-3; D gene unclear. CDR3 length: 14 amino acids. V was cut by 5 bases and J by 2 bases, with 11 bases left in between. Germline CDR1 SGHTA, CDR2 FQGNSA.

This clonotype was observed at least ten times. The chain combines TRBV5-1 with TRBJ2-5; D is perhaps TRBD1 (5 bases). V was pared by 1 base and J by 4 bases, with 8 bases between. CDR1 and CDR2 from the germline V gene are SGHRS and YFSETQ. The CDR3 totals 13 residues. The CDR3: CASSLMGRETQYF. DNA of the CDR3: TGCGCCAGCAGCTTGATGGGGCGAGAGACCCAGTACTTC.

This clonotype occurred a few times. The chain combines TRBV7-8 with TRBJ2-7; D ambiguous. The CDR3 is made up of 16 amino acids. The germline V gene has CDR1 SGHVS and CDR2 FQNEAQ. The V and J ends lost 2 bases and 7 bases respectively, with 21 bases between them. The CDR3 region has the DNA TGTGCCAGCAGCTTACGTCAGGAACCCATCATCTGGGAGCAGTACTTC. As protein: CASSLRQEPIIWEQYF.

This clonotype showed up just a few times. The rearrangement joins TRBV29-1 to TRBJ1-2; TRBD1 is a possible D gene (6 bases). The CDR3 covers 12 residues. Germline CDR1 is SQVTM and CDR2 is ANQGSEA. V was trimmed by 7 bases and J by 1 base, leaving 10 bases between them. The CDR3 DNA follows: TGCAGCGAGGGACACCATAACTATGGCTACACCTTC. Residues: CSEGHHNYGYTF. Supplemented by reference TRBV29-1 and TRBJ1-2, the full variable domain reads SAVISQKPSRDICQRGTSLTIQCQVDSQVTMMFWYRQQPGQSLTLIATANQGSEATYESGFVIDKFPISRPNLTFSTLTVSNMSPEDSSIYLCSEGHHNYGYTFGSGTRLTVV.